A selection of T cell receptor beta chains follows, all from one sample in a study of blood T cell repertoires in COVID-19. Sequencing used immunoSEQ multiplex PCR; TCRdb keeps in-frame clones, though not all of them. The sample consists of under 110,000 clones, roughly 80% of them appearing once. Sequencing used peripheral blood. The source of these receptors is a woman aged 55-69 years with acute or convalescent COVID-19. Each CDR3 is given with its conserved first and last residue. Each record gives: V gene, clone size, J gene, D gene, CDR3 protein, CDR3 DNA. D genes are given only for firm matches. For some rows the clone size is stated as once, few or many, or as a class when expanded; others skip it.

TRBV5-1,NA,TRBJ1-2,TRBD1,CASSLRQGEGGYTF,TGCGCCAGCAGCTTGCGGCAGGGGGAAGGTGGCTACACCTTC
TRBV6-2/TRBV6-3,NA,TRBJ2-3,TRBD2,CASSTPLAGVGDTQYF,TGTGCCAGCAGTACCCCCTTAGCGGGAGTCGGAGATACGCAGTATTTT
TRBV4-2,NA,TRBJ1-5,NA,CASSQDRGGQPQHF,TGTGCCAGCAGCCAAGATCGGGGGGGCCAGCCCCAGCATTTT
TRBV10-3,NA,TRBJ2-7,TRBD1,CAISEVQGDYEQYF,TGTGCCATCAGTGAGGTACAGGGGGACTACGAGCAGTACTTC
TRBV7-9,once,TRBJ2-1,TRBD2,CASSTLAGEGNEQFF,TGTGCCAGCAGCACACTAGCGGGGGAGGGCAATGAGCAGTTCTTC
TRBV9,NA,TRBJ1-3,NA,CASSQSPGNSGNTIYF,TGTGCCAGCAGCCAGAGCCCAGGGAACTCTGGAAACACCATATATTTT
TRBV20-1,NA,TRBJ2-1,NA,CSASLPGRADNEQFF,TGCAGTGCTAGTCTTCCGGGCAGGGCAGACAATGAGCAGTTCTTC
TRBV12-3/TRBV12-4,NA,TRBJ1-5,NA,CASSFEPQPQHF,TGTGCCAGCAGTTTCGAGCCTCAGCCCCAGCATTTT
TRBV5-1,few,TRBJ1-5,NA,CASSLAGDQPQHF,TGCGCCAGCAGCTTGGCCGGTGATCAGCCCCAGCATTTT
TRBV30,NA,TRBJ2-3,TRBD1,CAWSLPPGTVTDTQYF,TGTGCCTGGAGTTTGCCTCCCGGGACAGTCACAGATACGCAGTATTTT
TRBV6-5,once,TRBJ1-1,NA,CASSYSRTTLNTEAFF,TGTGCCAGCAGTTATAGCCGCACTACCCTGAACACTGAAGCTTTCTTT
TRBV2,NA,TRBJ1-5,TRBD1,CASSWDSKQPQHF,TGTGCCAGCAGTTGGGACAGTAAACAGCCCCAGCATTTT
TRBV19,NA,TRBJ1-3,NA,CASSTSGNTIYF,TGTGCCAGTAGTACTAGTGGAAACACCATATATTTT
TRBV7-8,NA,TRBJ1-4,NA,CASSSPGATNEKLFF,TGTGCCAGCAGCTCCCCAGGGGCAACTAATGAAAAACTGTTTTTT
TRBV3-1/TRBV3-2,NA,TRBJ2-7,TRBD2,CASSPRGGSYEQYF,TGTGCCAGCAGCCCTCGGGGGGGGTCCTACGAGCAGTACTTC
TRBV5-1,NA,TRBJ1-2,NA,CASSSTLATGRYGYTF,TGCGCCAGCAGCTCGACACTCGCAACAGGAAGATATGGCTACACCTTC
TRBV5-1,NA,TRBJ1-1,TRBD1,CASSSRDSNTEAFF,TGCGCCAGCAGCTCCCGGGACAGCAACACTGAAGCTTTCTTT
TRBV7-9,NA,TRBJ1-2,NA,CASSLTGVNYGYTF,TGTGCCAGCAGCCTAACAGGAGTGAACTATGGCTACACCTTC
TRBV18,NA,TRBJ2-1,TRBD2,CASSPPGLAGNNEQFF,TGTGCCAGCTCACCACCGGGACTAGCGGGAAACAATGAGCAGTTCTTC
TRBV6-5,NA,TRBJ2-7,NA,CASEGVQEVSRYF,TGTGCCAGTGAGGGGGTGCAGGAAGTATCAAGGTACTTC
TRBV15,NA,TRBJ1-5,TRBD1,CATSITGTGGRSNQPQHF,TGTGCCACCAGCATCACCGGGACAGGGGGCCGTAGCAATCAGCCCCAGCATTTT
TRBV2,NA,TRBJ2-2,NA,CASRVRGSNTGELFF,TGTGCCAGCCGCGTACGCGGCTCTAACACCGGGGAGCTGTTTTTT
TRBV28,once,TRBJ2-2,TRBD2,CASSWTSGRGTGELFF,TGTGCCAGCAGCTGGACTAGCGGGAGGGGGACCGGGGAGCTGTTTTTT
TRBV19,NA,TRBJ1-1,NA,CASSMSRGDTEAFF,TGTGCCAGTAGTATGTCCCGGGGGGACACTGAAGCTTTCTTT
TRBV12-5,NA,TRBJ2-5,NA,CASGLDIPTQYF,TGTGCTAGTGGTTTGGACATACCTACCCAGTACTTC
TRBV19,NA,TRBJ1-1,NA,CASSRRGITEAFF,TGTGCCAGTAGTAGGCGGGGGATCACTGAAGCTTTCTTT